A single sample gave rise to the 14 T cell receptor beta chains below, sequenced in a study of T cell responses to AZD1222 COVID-19 vaccine. Profiling relied on immunoSEQ multiplex PCR, and the TCRdb table lists in-frame clones only, not all of them. Of approximately 130,000 clones detected, roughly nine tenths appear once; the ten largest clones hold more than 6%. The material sequenced was peripheral blood, taken on day 0 of AZD1222 vaccination. The receptor source for this set is an adult in good health.

This clone was recorded once. This rearrangement joins TRBV24-1 to TRBJ2-1; a weak D match, TRBD1 (6 bases). V was cut by 5 bases and J by 7 bases, with 14 bases left in between. The CDR3 contains 14 residues. Looked up from germline, CDR1 is KGHDR and CDR2 is SFDVKD. CDR3 amino acids: CATSGRTQGNEQFF. The CDR3 DNA is TGTGCCACCAGTGGAAGGACTCAGGGGAATGAGCAGTTCTTC.

CDR3 in amino acids: CASSLLAGGPTGELFF. CDR3 DNA: TGTGCCAGCAGCTTATTAGCGGGAGGGCCCACCGGGGAGCTGTTTTTT. J is TRBJ2-2 and V is TRBV5-6, with TRBD2 matching 11 bases. This CDR3 spans 16 amino acids. The ends lost 2 bases at V and 4 bases at J; junction bases unmatched: 4. Germline loops: CDR1 SGHDT, CDR2 YYEEEE.

V and J are TRBV7-9 and TRBJ1-6; the D gene is possibly TRBD1 (5 bases). The CDR3 length is 13 residues. Germline values: CDR1 SEHNR, CDR2 FQNEAQ (reference sequence). The V and J ends lost 10 bases and 5 bases respectively, with 12 bases between them. CDR3 region: CATGTANNSPLHF. Written as DNA, the CDR3 is TGTGCCACCGGGACGGCTAATAATTCACCCCTCCACTTT.

The chain employs TRBV12-3 or TRBV12-4 and TRBJ2-1; D not resolved. This CDR3 comprises 11 residues. The V and J ends lost 2 bases and 9 bases respectively, with 5 bases between them. The CDR3 DNA is TGTGCCAGCAGTTTAAAGGTTGAGCAGTTCTTC. Its translation: CASSLKVEQFF.

CDR3 sequence (DNA): TGTGCCAGCAGTTACGCGGGGCTAGGGCTCCAAGAGACCCAGTACTTC. It yields the protein CASSYAGLGLQETQYF. The chain carries TRBV6-2 or TRBV6-3 and TRBJ2-5; tentative D call: TRBD2 (6 bases). Germline V lookup: CDR1 MNHEY, CDR2 SVGEGT. V lost 2 bases, J lost 1 base, and 14 bases lay in between. The CDR3 has 16 amino acids.

Only a few counts were recorded for this clone. Other nucleotide sequences from this sample produce the same CDR3. The gene calls are TRBV6-1 and TRBJ2-7; D might be TRBD1 or TRBD2, each matching 5 bases. The V gene's germline CDR1 is MNHNS and CDR2 SASEGT. There are 14 residues in the CDR3. Trimming stripped 2 bases from V and 6 bases from J, with 14 bases between. In DNA, the CDR3 is TGTGCCAGCAGTGAACAAGGCCCGAGGGGCGAGCAGTACTTC. Amino acid sequence: CASSEQGPRGEQYF.

The chain joins TRBV28 to TRBJ1-2, with D possibly being TRBD1 (5 bases). This CDR3 region has 12 residues. CDR1 MDHEN and CDR2 SYDVKM come from the germline V gene. V lost 7 bases and J 4 bases, leaving 10 bases between the germline ends. CDR3 loop: CASIGGGYGYTF. In DNA, the CDR3 is TGTGCCAGCATTGGGGGTGGCTATGGCTACACCTTC.

The chain joins TRBV6-6 to TRBJ2-4, with D possibly matching TRBD2 (6 bases). This CDR3 has 16 residues. Per germline, CDR1 MNHNY and CDR2 SVGAGI (reference sequence). The V and J ends lost 5 bases and 2 bases respectively, with 16 bases between them. The CDR3 bases are TGTGCCAGCAGTCGAGATGCGGGGCTAACCAAAAACATTCAGTACTTC. The encoded protein is CASSRDAGLTKNIQYF.

V gene TRBV11-2 combines with J gene TRBJ2-2; 7 bases map to TRBD2. CDR1 is SGHAT and CDR2 is FQNNGV in the germline V gene. The CDR3 is 16 amino acids. Germline trimming cut 9 bases from V and 4 bases from J; bases unmatched to any gene: 14. CDR3 bases: TGTGCCAGGGGCCGTTTCGGGTCGGGGGGCACCGGGGAGCTGTTTTTT. Amino acid sequence: CARGRFGSGGTGELFF.

This chain links TRBV7-9 with TRBJ2-1, with 9 positions matching TRBD2. CDR1 and CDR2 from the germline V gene are SEHNR and FQNEAQ (reference sequence). Trimming cost V 6 bases and J 12 bases; bases outside gene matches: 15. CDR3 length equals 15 residues. Here the CDR3 reads CASSSTSGWSIWQFF. CDR3 nucleotides: TGTGCCAGCAGTTCAACTAGCGGGTGGTCAATTTGGCAGTTCTTC.

The chain is built from TRBV6-2 or TRBV6-3 and TRBJ2-7; TRBD1 agrees at 9 bases. CDR3 length equals 14 residues. The V segment lost 5 bases and the J segment 0 bases; nucleotides outside the gene matches: 2. Germline values: CDR1 MNHEY, CDR2 SVGEGT. The CDR3 spells CASSGQGRSYEQYF. CDR3 in DNA: TGTGCCAGCAGTGGACAGGGGCGCTCCTACGAGCAGTACTTC.

This clone was observed a few times. The chain employs TRBV7-2 and TRBJ1-5; no firm D call. The CDR3 spans 13 residues. V lost 2 bases and J lost 4, with 6 bases in between. Per the germline V gene, CDR1 is SGHTA and CDR2 is FQGNSA. DNA of the CDR3: TGTGCCAGCAGCTTACCGGGGAATCAGCCCCAGCATTTT. Translated: CASSLPGNQPQHF.

The J gene is TRBJ2-3, the V gene TRBV24-1, with TRBD1 matching over 11 bases. Germline V gives CDR1 KGHDR, CDR2 SFDVKD. There are 16 residues in the CDR3. After removal of 7 bases from V and 2 bases from J, the junction contained 7 bases not matched to a gene. The DNA for the CDR3 is TGTGCCACCAGCCAGCATGGACAGGGGGCCACAGATACGCAGTATTTT. It yields the protein CATSQHGQGATDTQYF.

The rearrangement uses TRBV18 and TRBJ2-2, with D perhaps being TRBD1 or TRBD2 (5 bases each). The ends were cut back, 2 bases at V and 4 bases at J, with 20 bases in the middle. Germline V gene sequence: CDR1 KGHSH, CDR2 LQKENI. The CDR3 totals 18 residues. CDR3 region: CASSPSAQGVGSTGELFF. CDR3 sequence (DNA): TGTGCCAGCTCACCATCCGCGCAGGGAGTAGGGAGCACCGGGGAGCTGTTTTTT.